Below, 7 T cell receptor beta chains from the same sample are listed, as sequenced in a study of spatial heterogeneity in lung cancer. TCRdb used MiXCR to reprocess the 5' RACE reads, holding one entry per CDR3 protein. The sample has roughly 17,000 distinct CDR3 sequences; approximately 11% are singletons. The time point here: blood at routine non-recurrence follow-up after resection. The source material was PBMCs, sampled at follow-up. These receptors were collected from a female donor with early-stage non-small cell lung cancer.

In this sample, this clonotype turned up many times. The genes are TRBV7-2 and TRBJ2-1; unclear D gene. CDR3 size: 13 residues. V was shortened by 4 bases and J by 0 bases, with 4 bases between the two germline ends. The germline gives CDR1 SGHTA, CDR2 FQGNSA. CDR3 DNA sequence: TGTGCCAGCAGCTGGAGCTCCTACAATGAGCAGTTCTTC. It yields the protein CASSWSSYNEQFF. The full variable domain, with the rest looked up from reference TRBV7-2 and TRBJ2-1, is GAGVSQSPSNKVTEKGKDVELRCDPISGHTALYWYRQSLGQGLEFLIYFQGNSAPDKSGLPSDRFSAERTGGSVSTLTIQRTQQEDSAVYLCASSWSSYNEQFFGPGTRLTVL.

There are many counts of this clonotype. The genes are TRBV6-1 and TRBJ1-1; D ambiguous. The V end lost 6 bases, the J end lost 6 bases, and 14 bases lay between the germline ends. The germline V gene encodes CDR1 MNHNS and CDR2 SASEGT. The CDR3 contains 13 residues. The CDR3 DNA is TGTGCCAGCAGCCCACCTGAAACGTCTGAAGCTTTCTTT. Its protein product is CASSPPETSEAFF.

The table lists this clonotype with many counts. The chain has TRBV18 and TRBJ2-6; a weak D match, TRBD1 (6 bases). Trimming took off 3 bases at V and 3 bases at J, with 12 bases between the two ends. The CDR3 runs to 16 residues. CDR1 is KGHSH and CDR2 is LQKENI in the germline V gene. The CDR3, as DNA: TGTGCCAGCTCACCGGTAACAGGGATTGGGGCCAACGTCCTGACTTTC. This encodes CASSPVTGIGANVLTF.

This clonotype came up a few times. The chain is built from TRBV20-1 and TRBJ2-5, with D perhaps TRBD1 or TRBD2 (6 bases each). The V gene's germline CDR1 is DFQATT and CDR2 SNEGSKA (reference sequence). The CDR3 is 13 amino acids. V gave up 3 bases and J gave up 5 bases, with 13 bases separating them. CDR3: CSASYRGQETQYF. CDR3 DNA sequence: TGCAGTGCTAGTTACCGGGGGCAGGAGACCCAGTACTTC.

This clonotype was seen repeatedly, ten times or more. The chain is built from TRBV7-2 and TRBJ2-1, with 11 bases lining up with TRBD2. The germline CDR1 and CDR2 sequences are SGHTA and FQGNSA. The CDR3 totals 18 residues. J lost 10 bases, V lost 1 base, and 15 bases had no gene match. In nucleotides, the CDR3 is TGTGCCAGCAGCTTAGTTTACAAGAGGCTAGCGGGGGGCTCGGAGCAGTTCTTC. Translating it yields CASSLVYKRLAGGSEQFF.

This clonotype was counted at least ten times. The chain couples TRBV18 to TRBJ1-5; D call uncertain. Germline loops: CDR1 KGHSH, CDR2 LQKENI. CDR3 length: 15 residues. The V gene lost 2 bases and the J gene lost 4 bases, with 12 bases spanning the gap. The CDR3 DNA follows: TGTGCCAGCTCACCAACAATTGGAGGAAATCAGCCCCAGCATTTT. The encoded protein is CASSPTIGGNQPQHF.

This clonotype has more than one count but fewer than ten. J is TRBJ2-1 and V is TRBV20-1; TRBD1 matches 12 bases. The CDR3 length is 21 residues. The junction had 21 bases not matched to a gene; V was cut back by 2 bases and J by 4 bases. Germline V gene sequence: CDR1 DFQATT, CDR2 SNEGSKA (reference sequence). The CDR3 DNA follows: TGCAGTGCTAGAAAGGGTAACCGGGACAGGGGGCCGGTAGCGCGTTACAATGAGCAGTTCTTC. Amino acids: CSARKGNRDRGPVARYNEQFF.